This is a list of T cell receptor beta chains from one sample in a study. TCRdb re-called the RT-PCR reads through MiXCR, storing one row per CDR3 protein. The data contain 550,000 to 750,000 distinct CDR3 sequences, 14% of them seen just once; the ten biggest clones take up 3.6%. The sequencing sample was made of memory CD4+ T cells from blood. All receptors derive from a female donor in good health, serving as a healthy control. CDR3s include the opening cysteine and the closing phenylalanine or tryptophan. D genes are given only for firm matches. Some rows mark clone size as missing; the rest say once, few, many or name a class of expanded clone.

V gene	clone size	D gene	J gene	CDR3 protein	CDR3 DNA
TRBV6-5	many	TRBD1	TRBJ2-6	CASSYGTGGAGANVLTF	TGTGCCAGCAGTTACGGGACAGGGGGCGCTGGGGCCAACGTCCTGACTTTC
TRBV18	few	TRBD1	TRBJ2-7	CASAVVTGGHEQYF	TGTGCCAGCGCGGTTGTGACAGGGGGACACGAGCAGTACTTC
TRBV4-2	many	TRBD1	TRBJ2-2	CASSQADRANTGELFF	TGTGCCAGCAGCCAAGCTGACAGGGCGAACACCGGGGAGCTGTTTTTT
TRBV29-1	many	NA	TRBJ2-3	CSVEGWGVSTSTDTQYF	TGCAGCGTTGAAGGGTGGGGTGTTTCTACTAGCACAGATACGCAGTATTTT
TRBV2	few	NA	TRBJ2-3	CASSEYTDTQYF	TGTGCCAGCTCTGAGTACACAGATACGCAGTATTTT
TRBV5-6	NA	TRBD2	TRBJ2-7	CASSRSSGSYEQYF	TGTGCCAGCAGCCGTTCTAGCGGGTCCTACGAGCAGTACTTC
TRBV7-2	NA	TRBD2	TRBJ2-7	CASKLAGSIEQYF	TGTGCCAGCAAACTAGCGGGAAGTATCGAGCAGTACTTC
TRBV7-9	NA	NA	TRBJ1-3	CASSWTERNTIYF	TGTGCCAGCAGCTGGACAGAACGAAACACCATATATTTT
TRBV19	NA	NA	TRBJ2-1	CASSIGGPGGYNEQFF	TGTGCCAGTAGTATCGGGGGCCCCGGGGGCTACAATGAGCAGTTCTTC
TRBV2	NA	TRBD2	TRBJ2-3	CASSDLAGGRIDTQYF	TGTGCCAGCAGTGACCTAGCGGGGGGGCGGATAGATACGCAGTATTTT
TRBV12-3/TRBV12-4	few	TRBD1	TRBJ2-2	CASSDRVTNTGELFF	TGTGCCAGCAGCGACAGGGTTACGAACACCGGGGAGCTGTTTTTT
TRBV7-2	few	NA	TRBJ2-3	CASSLGGVVDTQYF	TGTGCCAGCAGCTTAGGGGGAGTCGTAGATACGCAGTATTTT
TRBV27	many	TRBD2	TRBJ2-1	CASSPGTTPNEQFF	TGTGCCAGCAGCCCCGGGACTACACCCAATGAGCAGTTCTTC
TRBV7-8	few	NA	TRBJ2-7	CASSLDRVGYEQYF	TGTGCCAGCAGCTTAGATAGGGTGGGTTACGAGCAGTACTTC
TRBV20-1	NA	NA	TRBJ1-2	CSVFSGDGFGYTF	TGCAGCGTCTTTTCAGGGGATGGCTTTGGCTACACCTTC
TRBV5-1	NA	TRBD2	TRBJ2-3	CASSTGTSGSWTTDTQYF	TGCGCCAGCAGCACCGGGACTAGCGGGAGTTGGACCACAGATACGCAGTATTTT
TRBV7-2	few	TRBD1	TRBJ1-1	CASSPDRGWVAEAFF	TGTGCCAGCAGCCCCGACAGGGGTTGGGTCGCTGAAGCTTTCTTT
TRBV7-2	NA	NA	TRBJ2-1	CASSLVQGLVNNEQFF	TGTGCCAGCAGCTTAGTGCAGGGTCTGGTGAACAATGAGCAGTTCTTC
TRBV7-2	many	TRBD2	TRBJ2-5	CASSFRAGVGETQYF	TGTGCCAGCAGCTTTAGGGCGGGAGTAGGGGAGACCCAGTACTTC
TRBV15	many	NA	TRBJ1-1	CATTTGEGGTEAFF	TGTGCCACTACTACCGGCGAGGGGGGGACTGAAGCTTTCTTT
TRBV28	few	TRBD1	TRBJ2-7	CASSLQGEHYEQYF	TGTGCCAGCAGTCTTCAGGGGGAACACTACGAGCAGTACTTC
TRBV5-6	few	TRBD2	TRBJ2-1	CASSSGGLKKYNEQFF	TGTGCCAGCAGCTCGGGGGGACTAAAAAAATACAATGAGCAGTTCTTC
TRBV29-1	NA	NA	TRBJ2-2	CSVGAGDRELFF	TGCAGCGTTGGGGCAGGGGATAGGGAGCTGTTTTTT
TRBV10-2	NA	NA	TRBJ1-1	CASSEGGYEAFF	TGCGCCAGCAGTGAAGGGGGATATGAAGCTTTCTTT
TRBV12-3/TRBV12-4	few	NA	TRBJ1-3	CASSDLVAGNTIYF	TGTGCCAGCAGTGACTTGGTCGCTGGAAACACCATATATTTT
TRBV11-1	NA	NA	TRBJ1-1	CASSLGMMNTEAFF	TGTGCCAGCAGCTTGGGGATGATGAACACTGAAGCTTTCTTT
TRBV20-1	many	NA	TRBJ1-5	CSARQTRGVPNQPQHF	TGCAGTGCTAGACAAACCCGGGGGGTGCCGAATCAGCCCCAGCATTTT
TRBV9	few	NA	TRBJ1-5	CASSVAVGQPQHF	TGTGCCAGCAGCGTAGCGGTCGGACAGCCCCAGCATTTT
TRBV20-1	few	TRBD2	TRBJ2-3	CSARGAGLAGADTQYF	TGCAGTGCTAGAGGGGCAGGACTAGCGGGGGCAGATACGCAGTATTTT
TRBV7-6	many	TRBD2	TRBJ2-3	CASSLQSGTSGNKDTQYF	TGTGCCAGCAGCTTACAATCCGGGACTAGCGGGAATAAAGATACGCAGTATTTT
TRBV7-2	NA	TRBD1	TRBJ1-1	CASSLALGQGGTEAFF	TGTGCCAGCAGCTTAGCGCTCGGGCAGGGGGGCACTGAAGCTTTCTTT
TRBV20-1	few	NA	TRBJ2-7	CSARWGNREQYF	TGCAGTGCTAGGTGGGGGAACCGCGAGCAGTACTTC
TRBV12-3/TRBV12-4	many	NA	TRBJ1-2	CASTLGVYGYTF	TGTGCCAGCACCCTGGGGGTCTATGGCTACACCTTC
TRBV5-5	many	NA	TRBJ2-4	CASSLGGAVPAGYF	TGTGCCAGCAGCTTGGGGGGGGCAGTCCCGGCGGGGTACTTC
TRBV5-1	NA	TRBD2	TRBJ2-7	CASSPGTSGIPYEQYF	TGCGCCAGCAGCCCGGGGACTAGCGGGATTCCCTACGAGCAGTACTTC
TRBV4-2	NA	NA	TRBJ2-7	CASSQGFGGGYGKYF	TGTGCCAGCAGCCAAGGCTTCGGAGGGGGCTATGGGAAGTACTTC
TRBV19	many	NA	TRBJ2-1	CASSRNRVGNEQFF	TGTGCCAGTAGTAGGAACAGGGTTGGCAATGAGCAGTTCTTC
TRBV5-1	many	NA	TRBJ2-5	CASSFPGRETQYF	TGCGCCAGCAGCTTCCCAGGGAGAGAGACCCAGTACTTC
TRBV5-1	many	NA	TRBJ2-3	CASSPGGGTTDTQYF	TGCGCCAGCAGCCCCGGCGGTGGCACAACAGATACGCAGTATTTT
TRBV10-3	few	NA	TRBJ1-2	CAIIDPQAGDHYGYTF	TGTGCCATCATCGACCCCCAGGCAGGGGATCACTATGGCTACACCTTC
TRBV9	NA	TRBD1	TRBJ1-5	CASSVGDRNQPQHF	TGTGCCAGCAGCGTCGGGGACAGAAATCAGCCCCAGCATTTT
TRBV18	NA	TRBD2	TRBJ2-1	CASSPNTGTSVSNEQFF	TGTGCCAGCTCACCAAATACCGGGACTAGCGTATCCAATGAGCAGTTCTTC
TRBV29-1	many	NA	TRBJ2-1	CSVGQLSYNEQFF	TGCAGCGTTGGCCAGCTCTCCTACAATGAGCAGTTCTTC
TRBV12-3/TRBV12-4	many	TRBD1	TRBJ1-1	CASGDRDTEAFF	TGTGCCAGCGGGGACAGGGACACTGAAGCTTTCTTT
TRBV4-3	NA	TRBD2	TRBJ2-7	CASSRDAGGSYEQYF	TGCGCCAGCAGTCGCGACGCGGGGGGGTCCTACGAGCAGTACTTC
TRBV5-1	few	TRBD2	TRBJ2-5	CASSLDAGGRGETQYF	TGCGCCAGCAGCTTGGACGCGGGCGGGAGAGGAGAGACCCAGTACTTC